This T cell receptor beta chain was retrieved from a study of T cells in Graves' hyperthyroidism and ophthalmopathy. Absence of ophthalmopathy progression within 18 months defined stable Graves' hyperthyroidism. Regions amplified from RNA transcripts were the TCR beta CDR3 regions. A set of HTBI primers served as the primers for a first-round RT-PCR of the TCR CDR3. TCRdb analysed the multiplex PCR reads with MiXCR anew, one entry per CDR3 protein. The data show a few hundred thousand distinct CDR3 sequences, with roughly 46% seen just once and around 7.7% held by the top ten. The germline CDR1 and CDR2 sequences are LNHNV and YYDKDF (reference sequence). J was trimmed by 5 bases and V by 4 bases; bases with no gene match: 7. This CDR3 has 15 amino acids.

The genes are TRBV15 and TRBJ1-4; 7 bases agree with TRBD1. This TCR was recovered from a woman younger than 35 with Graves' hyperthyroidism. Specimen: peripheral blood or thyroid tissue (not recorded which). Here the CDR3 DNA reads TGTGCCACCAGCATCGGGGACAGTGACAATGAAAAACTGTTTTTT. Residues: CATSIGDSDNEKLFF.